These 7 T cell receptor beta chains came from one sample sequenced in a study of response to subunit inactivated influenza vaccine. From the RT-PCR reads, TCRdb called clonotypes with MiXCR, one entry per CDR3 protein. Among about 480,000 distinct CDR3 sequences listed, about an eighth were seen once. The input for sequencing was PBMCs from blood, taken around seven weeks after vaccination. These receptors originate from a man aged 50 to 60 who received an inactivated influenza vaccine.

This clonotype appeared a few times. The rearrangement joins TRBV20-1 to TRBJ1-2; 7 bases agree with TRBD1. V shed 6 bases and J 4 bases; nucleotides not matched to a gene: 5. CDR3 length equals 12 residues. Germline V gene sequence: CDR1 DFQATT, CDR2 SNEGSKA (reference sequence). The CDR3 DNA follows: TGCAGTGCGGCGGACAGGCTCTATGGCTACACCTTC. Protein sequence: CSAADRLYGYTF.

The CDR3 DNA follows: TGCAGTGCTAGAGACAAGGCGGCCGGACAGGGCAACGCCTTTAATTCACCCCTCCACTTT. Its translation: CSARDKAAGQGNAFNSPLHF. This chain uses TRBV20-1 with TRBJ1-6, with TRBD1 identical over 8 bases. With V trimmed by 0 bases and J by 6 bases, 19 bases remained unmatched. This CDR3 comprises 20 residues. The germline CDR1 and CDR2 sequences are DFQATT and SNEGSKA (reference sequence).

The chain combines TRBV7-8 with TRBJ2-1; D might be TRBD2 (6 bases). V dropped 3 bases and J dropped 4 bases, with 16 bases sitting between them. The germline V gene has CDR1 SGHVS and CDR2 FQNEAQ. CDR3 size: 16 residues. The CDR3 spells CASSFGTGSPYNEQFF. The CDR3 DNA sequence: TGTGCCAGCAGCTTCGGGACCGGGAGCCCTTACAATGAGCAGTTCTTC.

This chain links TRBV7-2 with TRBJ2-5; D call uncertain. V was shortened by 3 bases and J by 1 base, with 9 bases between the two germline ends. The germline V gene encodes CDR1 SGHTA and CDR2 FQGNSA. This CDR3 contains 14 residues. The DNA for the CDR3 is TGTGCCAGCAGCTTTAGGTATTTCCAAGAGACCCAGTACTTC. Residues: CASSFRYFQETQYF.

The CDR3 bases are TGTGCCAGCAGCTCCCTCGGAGTCTACGAGCAGTACTTC. Its translation: CASSSLGVYEQYF. The J gene is TRBJ2-7, the V gene TRBV5-6; D call uncertain. Trimming stripped 3 bases from V and 3 bases from J, with 10 bases between. The CDR3 covers 13 residues. The germline CDR1 and CDR2 sequences are SGHDT and YYEEEE.

The chain carries TRBV11-2 and TRBJ1-4; 8 bases are a match to TRBD1. V was clipped by 5 bases and J by 7 bases; unmatched bases: 9. The CDR3 contains 15 residues. The germline CDR1 and CDR2 sequences are SGHAT and FQNNGV. CDR3 residues: CASSRNRGKGEKLFF. CDR3 DNA sequence: TGTGCCAGCAGCCGAAACAGGGGGAAAGGTGAAAAACTGTTTTTT.

The genes are TRBV10-2 and TRBJ2-5, with 8 bases identical to TRBD1. After removal of 2 bases from V and 4 bases from J, the junction contained 6 bases not matched to a gene. CDR1 WSHSY and CDR2 SAAADI come from the germline V gene. CDR3 length equals 15 residues. CDR3 nucleotides: TGCGCCAGCAGTGAGCCCCGCAGGGGGCTAGAGACCCAGTACTTC. It codes for CASSEPRRGLETQYF.